This TCR beta chain is drawn from a study of T cells in Graves' hyperthyroidism and ophthalmopathy. General study results and limits: Ophthalmopathy could be told apart from stable hyperthyroidism with a 13 V-J model. Median prediction lead before ophthalmopathy onset was 5 to 7.5 months with the model.

Exclusions: uncontrolled infection, other autoimmune disease, pregnancy, lactation. Diagnoses rested on clinical symptoms, serum thyroxine and TRAb, thyroid ultrasound and orbital computed tomography. Authors of the study amplified TCR beta CDR3 regions from RNA transcripts. Using the HTBI primer set, a first-round RT-PCR was run on the TCR CDR3. One entry per CDR3 protein results from TCRdb running MiXCR on the multiplex PCR reads. Among 350,000 or so distinct CDR3 sequences, approximately 18% were seen once, and the ten largest hold around a sixth. This CDR3 spans 12 amino acids. Per germline, CDR1 SGHRS and CDR2 YFSETQ. Trimming shortened V by 4 bases and J by 2 bases, and 6 bases separated the two germline ends. This clonotype was seen a handful of times. Its antigen remains unidentified.

The specimen was blood. J is TRBJ1-2 and V is TRBV5-1; no reliable D call. The TCR sequence derives from a middle-aged woman with Graves' ophthalmopathy. CDR3 DNA sequence: TGCGCCAGCAGCGCGGACAACTATGGCTACACCTTC. Its translation: CASSADNYGYTF.